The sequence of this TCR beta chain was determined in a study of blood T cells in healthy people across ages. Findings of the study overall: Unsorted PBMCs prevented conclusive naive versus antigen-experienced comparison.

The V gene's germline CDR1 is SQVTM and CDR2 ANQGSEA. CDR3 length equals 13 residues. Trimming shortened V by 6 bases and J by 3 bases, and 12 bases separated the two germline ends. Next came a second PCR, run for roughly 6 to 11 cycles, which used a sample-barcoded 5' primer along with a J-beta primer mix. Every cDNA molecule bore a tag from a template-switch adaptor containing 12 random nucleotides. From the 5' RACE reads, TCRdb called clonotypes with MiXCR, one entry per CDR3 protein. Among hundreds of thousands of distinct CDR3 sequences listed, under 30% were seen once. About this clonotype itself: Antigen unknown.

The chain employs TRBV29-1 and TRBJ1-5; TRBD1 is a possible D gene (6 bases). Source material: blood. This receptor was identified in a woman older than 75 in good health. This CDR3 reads CSVATGFNQPQHF. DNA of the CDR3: TGCAGCGTCGCCACAGGGTTCAATCAGCCCCAGCATTTT.